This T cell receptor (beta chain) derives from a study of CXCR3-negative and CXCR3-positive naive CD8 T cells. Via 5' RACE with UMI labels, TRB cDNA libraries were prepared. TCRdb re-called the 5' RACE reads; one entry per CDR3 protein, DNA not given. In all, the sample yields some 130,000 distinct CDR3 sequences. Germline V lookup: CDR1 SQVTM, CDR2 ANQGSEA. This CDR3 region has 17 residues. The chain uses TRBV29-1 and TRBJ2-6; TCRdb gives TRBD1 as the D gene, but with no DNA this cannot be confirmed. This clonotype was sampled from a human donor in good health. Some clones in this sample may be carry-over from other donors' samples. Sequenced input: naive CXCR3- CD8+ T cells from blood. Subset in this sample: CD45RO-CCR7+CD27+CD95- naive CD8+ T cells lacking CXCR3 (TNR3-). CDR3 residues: CSVGARTDQPGANVLTF.